Below, 26 T cell receptor beta chains from the same sample are listed, as sequenced in a study of identical twins (dated by TCRdb to about 2016). Libraries came from 5' RACE. Sequencer: Illumina HiSeq 2000. The public reads were reprocessed in TCRdb via fastp at Q25 and MiXCR, keeping in-frame beta chains. Entries are consolidated by CDR3 protein sequence, retaining the most common genes and DNA. Within this sample are roughly 350,000 distinct CDR3 sequences, with approximately 8.8% of them counted one time only. Roughly 8.9% of the sample belongs to the ten largest clones. Sequenced input: naive T cells sorted from blood. The cell subset or site label, as the study defines it: cells isolated with a human naive T-cell isolation kit. The receptors stem from a woman aged 45 to 65 in good health.

The gene calls are TRBV7-9 and TRBJ2-2; D may be TRBD1 or TRBD2 (5 bases each). The CDR3 loop spans 13 amino acids. The germline V gene encodes CDR1 SEHNR and CDR2 FQNEAQ (reference sequence). Trimming shortened V by 7 bases and J by 5 bases, and 11 bases separated the two germline ends. The CDR3 DNA is TGTGCCAGCAAGTTGGGGGTAACCGGGGAGCTGTTTTTT. Translation: CASKLGVTGELFF.

This clonotype was observed a handful of times. This chain connects TRBV11-2 to TRBJ2-3, with D uncertain. This CDR3 is built from 14 residues. Germline CDR1 and CDR2: SGHAT and FQNNGV. V lost 1 base and J lost 7, with 12 bases in between. The CDR3, as DNA: TGTGCCAGCAGCTTAGTCAGCCCGGCGAATACGCAGTATTTT. Encoded protein: CASSLVSPANTQYF.

This clonotype was seen ten or more times. The rearrangement links TRBV20-1 to TRBJ2-7, with D unclear. Germline lookup yields CDR1 DFQATT and CDR2 SNEGSKA (reference sequence). V lost 0 bases and J 1 base, leaving 4 bases between the germline ends. The CDR3 length is 12 residues. The CDR3 spells CSARELSYEQYF. The CDR3 DNA follows: TGCAGTGCTAGAGAACTTTCCTACGAGCAGTACTTC.

The gene calls are TRBV20-1 and TRBJ2-3; D is ambiguous. The CDR3 runs to 14 residues. The germline CDR1 and CDR2 sequences are DFQATT and SNEGSKA (reference sequence). V lost 3 bases and J 5 bases, leaving 15 bases between the germline ends. The CDR3 nucleotides read TGCAGTGCTAGGAGGCCCAGGCGCAAAGATACGCAGTATTTT. Translating it yields CSARRPRRKDTQYF.

The chain combines TRBV20-1 with TRBJ2-5; D is uncertain. V was shortened by 0 bases and J by 5 bases, with 16 bases between the two germline ends. CDR1 is DFQATT and CDR2 is SNEGSKA in the germline V gene (reference sequence). The CDR3 extends over 15 amino acids. CDR3 nucleotide sequence: TGCAGTGCTAGAGATACCGTCTCAGAAGGGGAGACCCAGTACTTC. It codes for CSARDTVSEGETQYF.

The table lists this clonotype with a few counts. The J gene is TRBJ2-1, the V gene TRBV10-1; 8 positions match TRBD2. V lost 4 bases, J lost 4 bases, and 3 bases stayed unmatched. Germline V gives CDR1 WNHNN, CDR2 SYGVQD (reference sequence). CDR3 length: 14 residues. CDR3 amino acids: CASSALAAYNEQFF. The CDR3 coding sequence is TGCGCCAGCAGTGCACTAGCGGCTTACAATGAGCAGTTCTTC.

This clonotype was detected only a few times. The rearrangement uses TRBV6-2 or TRBV6-3 and TRBJ2-2, with 9 bases fitting TRBD2. Germline V gene data show CDR1 as MNHEY and CDR2 as SVGEGT. The V and J ends lost 7 bases and 3 bases, in that order; junction bases with no gene match: 12. The CDR3 is made up of 17 amino acids. The CDR3 sequence is CASTPPLLAGYTGELFF. In DNA, the CDR3 is TGTGCCAGCACCCCCCCCCTGCTAGCGGGATACACCGGGGAGCTGTTTTTT.

V usage is TRBV10-3 and J usage is TRBJ2-5; 12 nucleotides agree with TRBD2. V lost 5 bases, J lost 4 bases, and 14 bases stayed unmatched. This CDR3 is 18 amino acids long. From germline, CDR1 is ENHRY and CDR2 SYGVKD. The CDR3 nucleotides read TGTGCCATCAGTCCTAGACTAGCGGGAGTCTCGGGGATAGAGACCCAGTACTTC. This encodes CAISPRLAGVSGIETQYF.

The sample holds a few counts of this clonotype. The chain carries TRBV12-3 or TRBV12-4 and TRBJ2-7; D is uncertain. The CDR3 loop spans 14 amino acids. V was pared by 3 bases and J by 5 bases, with 14 bases between. The CDR3 DNA is TGTGCCAGCAGTTTGGATTTGTTATCGGACGAGCAGTACTTC. Residues: CASSLDLLSDEQYF.

In this sample, this clonotype turned up a few times. The rearrangement links TRBV20-1 to TRBJ2-5; no reliable D call. Germline V gene sequence: CDR1 DFQATT, CDR2 SNEGSKA (reference sequence). CDR3 length equals 14 residues. Trimming left V 6 bases short and J 2 bases short, with 16 bases between. CDR3 amino acids: CSAQLQILQETQYF. As DNA, the CDR3 is TGCAGTGCACAACTACAGATTTTACAAGAGACCCAGTACTTC.

Worth noting for this clonotype: Since no conserved phenylalanine or tryptophan closes the CDR3, a read error is the likely cause. J is TRBJ2-2 and V is TRBV7-8, with D uncertain. The ends were cut back, 3 bases at V and 6 bases at J, with 8 bases in the middle. Looked up from germline, CDR1 is SGHVS and CDR2 is FQNEAQ. The length of the CDR3 is 13 residues. The chain's CDR3 is CASSFGGPGELFY. For the CDR3, the DNA is TGTGCCAGCAGCTTTGGTGGTCCCGGGGAGCTGTTTTAT.

The genes are TRBV5-1 and TRBJ2-7, with 7 bases identical to TRBD2. Germline CDR1 is SGHRS and CDR2 is YFSETQ. Germline trimming cut 1 base from V and 2 bases from J; bases unmatched to any gene: 12. There are 17 residues in the CDR3. The CDR3 sequence: CASSLTTSETSPYEQYF. The CDR3 region has the DNA TGCGCCAGCAGCTTGACCACTAGCGAAACCTCCCCCTACGAGCAGTACTTC. The full variable domain, with the rest looked up from reference TRBV5-1 and TRBJ2-7, is KAGVTQTPRYLIKTRGQQVTLSCSPISGHRSVSWYQQTPGQGLQFLFEYFSETQRNKGNFPGRFSGRQFSNSRSEMNVSTLELGDSALYLCASSLTTSETSPYEQYFGPGTRLTVT.

This clonotype showed up just a few times. V usage is TRBV11-2 and J usage is TRBJ2-3, with D possibly TRBD1 on 7 matching bases. The CDR3 sequence is 16 residues long. V lost 2 bases and J 6 bases, leaving 18 bases between the germline ends. Per the germline V gene, CDR1 is SGHAT and CDR2 is FQNNGV. Here the CDR3 DNA reads TGTGCCAGCAGCTTATCCGGACAGGAGGGTTATGATACGCAGTATTTT. Amino acid sequence: CASSLSGQEGYDTQYF.

This clonotype was seen many times. J is TRBJ2-3 and V is TRBV27; possibly TRBD2 for D (6 bases). Germline V gene sequence: CDR1 MNHEY, CDR2 SMNVEV (reference sequence). The germline V and J ends were trimmed by 2 bases and 2 bases, with 8 bases remaining between them. This CDR3 is built from 14 residues. The chain's CDR3 is CASSLGGVTDTQYF. CDR3 coding DNA: TGTGCCAGCAGTTTAGGCGGGGTCACAGATACGCAGTATTTT.

This clonotype was seen a handful of times. The rearrangement joins TRBV27 to TRBJ2-7; D not certain. Deletions cut 6 bases from V and 2 bases from J, with 11 bases between. This CDR3 is built from 13 residues. CDR1 and CDR2 (germline): MNHEY, SMNVEV (reference sequence). CDR3 amino acids: CASRHSSTYEQYV. The DNA for the CDR3 is TGTGCCAGCAGGCACAGTTCGACCTACGAGCAGTACGTC.

This clonotype has more than one count but fewer than ten. The chain carries TRBV20-1 and TRBJ1-5; weak D call: TRBD1 (6 bases). The V end lost 3 bases, the J end lost 4 bases, and 16 bases lay between the germline ends. Germline V gene lookup returns CDR1 DFQATT and CDR2 SNEGSKA (reference sequence). The CDR3 runs to 15 residues. CDR3 amino acids: CSASLGAEGNQPQHF. CDR3 DNA: TGCAGTGCTAGTTTGGGGGCTGAAGGAAATCAGCCCCAGCATTTT.

The gene calls are TRBV2 and TRBJ2-7; D possibly corresponds to TRBD1 (6 bases). Trimming left V 3 bases short and J 3 bases short, with 15 bases between. Germline V gene sequence: CDR1 SNHLY, CDR2 FYNNEI. The CDR3 covers 15 residues. The DNA of the CDR3 is TGTGCCAGCAGTGAGGCCGGGACATTAGTCTACGAGCAGTACTTC. Protein product: CASSEAGTLVYEQYF.

The V and J genes are TRBV24-1 and TRBJ2-5; 8 positions agree with TRBD1. The CDR3 covers 13 residues. Germline V CDR1 and CDR2: KGHDR, SFDVKD. Trimming at V came to 9 bases and at J to 1 base, leaving 3 bases not matched to a gene. CDR3 region: CATSGGFQETQYF. CDR3 DNA sequence: TGTGCCACCTCAGGGGGCTTCCAAGAGACCCAGTACTTC.

This chain connects TRBV6-5 to TRBJ2-2; D possibly uses TRBD1 or TRBD2 (5 bases each). This CDR3 region has 14 residues. V was pared by 2 bases and J by 4 bases, with 8 bases between. From germline, CDR1 is MNHEY and CDR2 SVGAGI. CDR3 region: CASSYGTITGELFF. As DNA, the CDR3 is TGTGCCAGCAGTTACGGGACCATCACCGGGGAGCTGTTTTTT.

The chain has TRBV29-1 and TRBJ1-2; tentative D call: TRBD1 (5 bases). There are 12 residues in the CDR3. Germline loops: CDR1 SQVTM, CDR2 ANQGSEA. Trimming shortened V by 8 bases and J by 4 bases, and 14 bases separated the two germline ends. The CDR3 DNA sequence: TGCAGCACCGACGGGGGAATCTATGGCTACACCTTC. It encodes CSTDGGIYGYTF. Drawing the rest from reference TRBV29-1 and TRBJ1-2, the complete variable domain is SAVISQKPSRDICQRGTSLTIQCQVDSQVTMMFWYRQQPGQSLTLIATANQGSEATYESGFVIDKFPISRPNLTFSTLTVSNMSPEDSSIYLCSTDGGIYGYTFGSGTRLTVV.

This clonotype was seen ten or more times. The chain carries TRBV2 and TRBJ2-1; tentative D call: TRBD2 (5 bases). There are 17 residues in the CDR3. Per the germline V gene, CDR1 is SNHLY and CDR2 is FYNNEI. Trimming took 7 bases from V and 4 from J, leaving 23 bases between them. The DNA for the CDR3 is TGTGCCAGCACTTATTCTCCCAGCGGAGGAGTTTACAATGAGCAGTTCTTC. Its protein is CASTYSPSGGVYNEQFF.

This clonotype was seen ten or more times. Here the CDR3 DNA reads TGTGCCAGCAGCTTAGGCGGGCCCTACGAGCAGTACGTC. Translated: CASSLGGPYEQYV. The chain couples TRBV11-2 to TRBJ2-7; tentative D call: TRBD2 (5 bases). The CDR3 is 13 amino acids. V gave up 1 base and J gave up 2 bases, with 6 bases separating them. The germline gives CDR1 SGHAT, CDR2 FQNNGV.

This clonotype was counted at least ten times. This chain connects TRBV5-1 to TRBJ2-4, with 9 bases lining up with TRBD1. This CDR3 has 17 amino acids. Germline-derived CDR1 and CDR2 are SGHRS and YFSETQ. With V trimmed by 4 bases and J by 0 bases, 8 bases remained unmatched. The CDR3 loop reads CASSREGQGLAKNIQYF. In DNA, the CDR3 is TGCGCCAGCAGCCGCGAGGGACAGGGACTAGCCAAAAACATTCAGTACTTC.

This clonotype has only a few counts. The chain carries TRBV5-1 and TRBJ2-3; no definite D call. Germline lookup yields CDR1 SGHRS and CDR2 YFSETQ. The CDR3 contains 15 residues. V was clipped by 4 bases and J by 3 bases, with 15 bases between them. CDR3 protein: CASSPTVDLTDTQYF. Here the CDR3 DNA reads TGCGCCAGCAGCCCAACCGTAGATTTAACAGATACGCAGTATTTT. The whole variable domain, remainder taken from reference TRBV5-1 and TRBJ2-3, is KAGVTQTPRYLIKTRGQQVTLSCSPISGHRSVSWYQQTPGQGLQFLFEYFSETQRNKGNFPGRFSGRQFSNSRSEMNVSTLELGDSALYLCASSPTVDLTDTQYFGPGTRLTVL.

This clonotype was counted many times. The V gene is TRBV29-1, the J gene TRBJ1-2; TRBD1 matches 7 bases. Germline assignment: CDR1 SQVTM and CDR2 ANQGSEA. V was clipped by 0 bases and J by 5 bases; unmatched bases: 6. CDR3 size: 14 residues. The CDR3 bases are TGCAGCGTTGAAGATCGAGGCAGGGGGTATGGCTACACCTTC. It is translated as CSVEDRGRGYGYTF.

This clonotype was seen many times. This chain links TRBV5-1 with TRBJ2-3; TRBD2 aligns across 11 bases. The CDR3 consists of 15 residues. In germline, CDR1 is SGHRS, CDR2 YFSETQ. Trimming at V came to 2 bases and at J to 5 bases, leaving 4 bases not matched to a gene. CDR3 region: CASSLLAGDGDTQYF. The CDR3 nucleotides are TGCGCCAGCAGCTTACTAGCGGGAGATGGAGATACGCAGTATTTT.